This TCR beta chain was profiled in a study of metastatic and nonmetastatic thyroid tumors. Study-level information: Repertoires of blood and of tissue (tumor or nodule) from malignant and benign thyroid patients were compared. Study-level results: According to reports, the diversity of TCR beta was significantly higher in malignant thyroid tumors than in benign nodules, and this held in both blood and tumor samples.

There are 13 residues in the CDR3. The germline CDR1 and CDR2 sequences are MNHNS and SASEGT. V lost 6 bases and J lost 13, with 22 bases in between. By share, this clone ranks as medium-sized (0.01 to 0.1%). What it binds is unknown. TCRdb reanalyzed the PCR reads with MiXCR. Found here are 40,000 or so clones, roughly 14% of them singletons; the top ten hold more than 8%. Among the patients, none had received any treatment before thyroid surgery. The receptor was derived from a female donor with papillary thyroid cancer or a benign thyroid nodule (not recorded which). Some clones in this sample may be carry-over from other donors' samples. Material: blood. This chain uses TRBV6-1 with TRBJ2-7; D ambiguous. In nucleotides, the CDR3 is TGTGCCAGCAGCGAAATGAACAGCCCGAGTAAATACTTC. Translation gives CASSEMNSPSKYF.